This T cell receptor (beta chain) was captured in a study of T cell changes during pregnancy in multiple sclerosis. TCRdb's copy holds only in-frame clones and misses some; the assay was immunoSEQ multiplex PCR. The sample records 70,000 or so clones, around nine tenths being singletons. The CDR3 covers 14 residues. Germline V gene data show CDR1 as SGHNT and CDR2 as YYREEE (reference sequence). V shed 4 bases, J shed 8 bases, and the junction held 8 bases outside the gene matches. This receptor was identified in a female donor with multiple sclerosis, enrolled in a pregnancy study. Sequencing was performed on CD4+ T cells from peripheral blood mononuclear cells, taken after pregnancy. The chain links TRBV5-4 to TRBJ2-1, with 8 nucleotides matching TRBD1. DNA for the CDR3: TGTGCCAGCAGCCCTGGACAGGGAAGGCATGAGCAGTTCTTC. Its translation: CASSPGQGRHEQFF.